Below are 27 T cell receptor beta chains sequenced from a single sample in a study of blood T cell repertoires in COVID-19. TCRdb's table, derived via immunoSEQ multiplex PCR, lists solely in-frame clones and lacks some. The sample includes 110,000 or so clones, 85% to 90% seen only once; the top ten take approximately 4.4%. What was sequenced was peripheral blood. Every receptor here comes from a woman aged 45-65 years with acute or convalescent COVID-19.

The chain is built from TRBV7-9 and TRBJ1-5; the D gene is possibly TRBD1 (6 bases). CDR3 length: 17 residues. Per germline, CDR1 SEHNR and CDR2 FQNEAQ (reference sequence). The ends were cut back, 1 base at V and 8 bases at J, with 21 bases in the middle. The chain's CDR3 is CASSLGSRGSGVEPQHF. Here the CDR3 DNA reads TGTGCCAGCAGCTTAGGTTCACGGGGTTCAGGGGTAGAGCCCCAGCATTTT.

V usage is TRBV2 and J usage is TRBJ1-6, with 9 bases that match TRBD1. With 1 base clipped from V and 7 bases from J, the junction kept 5 bases outside the gene matches. The CDR3 is 16 residues long. CDR1 SNHLY and CDR2 FYNNEI come from the germline V gene. The CDR3 bases are TGTGCCAGCAGTGAAGTGGGGGACAGGGCAAATTCACCCCTCCACTTT. As protein: CASSEVGDRANSPLHF.

This clone showed up just once. This CDR3 is CASSSRQGDNSPLHF. The CDR3 DNA is TGTGCCAGCAGCTCACGACAGGGGGATAATTCACCCCTCCACTTT. The rearrangement joins TRBV7-9 to TRBJ1-6; 9 bases align to TRBD1. The CDR3 sequence is 15 residues long. V gave up 4 bases and J gave up 5 bases; unmatched junction bases: 3. Per the germline V gene, CDR1 is SEHNR and CDR2 is FQNEAQ (reference sequence).

A single count supports this clone. The chain recombines TRBV11-3 with TRBJ2-2, with TRBD1 identical over 8 bases. CDR3 size: 13 residues. V was clipped by 5 bases and J by 7 bases; unmatched bases: 3. From germline, CDR1 is SGHNT and CDR2 YENEEA. Here the CDR3 reads CASSDRGIGELFF. CDR3 in DNA: TGTGCCAGCAGCGACAGGGGAATCGGGGAGCTGTTTTTT.

In its sample, this clone was seen once. The rearrangement joins TRBV11-2 to TRBJ2-7; weak D call: TRBD2 (6 bases). The CDR3 spans 15 residues. Germline V gene sequence: CDR1 SGHAT, CDR2 FQNNGV. With 2 bases removed from V and 3 bases from J, the gap between germline ends came to 14 bases. Here the CDR3 DNA reads TGTGCCAGCAGCTTAAATGGGTGGGGAGGCTACGAGCAGTACTTC. This sequence encodes CASSLNGWGGYEQYF. The complete variable domain, with remaining parts taken from reference TRBV11-2 and TRBJ2-7, reads EAGVAQSPRYKIIEKRQSVAFWCNPISGHATLYWYQQILGQGPKLLIQFQNNGVVDDSQLPKDRFSAERLKGVDSTLKIQPAKLEDSAVYLCASSLNGWGGYEQYFGPGTRLTVT.

The chain carries TRBV19 and TRBJ2-1; 8 nucleotides match TRBD2. CDR3 length: 13 amino acids. The germline V gene encodes CDR1 LNHDA and CDR2 SQIVND (reference sequence). V trimming: 7 bases; J trimming: 9 bases; junction bases outside the gene matches: 8. CDR3 in DNA: TGTGCCAGTAACCGGGAGGGGAGGGGTGAGCAGTTCTTC. Translation gives CASNREGRGEQFF.

This clone appeared a single time. The gene calls are TRBV19 and TRBJ1-1, with TRBD1 as a possible D gene (5 bases). Germline V gene sequence: CDR1 LNHDA, CDR2 SQIVND (reference sequence). This CDR3 is 13 amino acids long. V was pared by 3 bases and J by 4 bases, with 9 bases between. As DNA, the CDR3 is TGTGCCAGTAGTATCCAGGGCCCCACTGAAGCTTTCTTT. Translated, it gives CASSIQGPTEAFF. Together with reference TRBV19 and TRBJ1-1, the CDR3 gives the full variable domain: DGGITQSPKYLFRKEGQNVTLSCEQNLNHDAMYWYRQDPGQGLRLIYYSQIVNDFQKGDIAEGYSVSREKKESFPLTVTSAQKNPTAFYLCASSIQGPTEAFFGQGTRLTVV.

The chain is built from TRBV30 and TRBJ2-5, with 8 bases matching TRBD1. V dropped 0 bases and J dropped 7; count of bases not matched to a gene: 7. The CDR3 contains 14 residues. Germline values: CDR1 GTSNPN, CDR2 SVGIG (reference sequence). CDR3 in amino acids: CAWSVPGGAGTQYF. The CDR3 nucleotides are TGTGCCTGGAGTGTTCCAGGGGGCGCGGGGACCCAGTACTTC.

This clone was observed once. The chain couples TRBV18 to TRBJ1-1, with 7 bases fitting TRBD1. Per germline, CDR1 KGHSH and CDR2 LQKENI. V dropped 1 base and J dropped 2; count of bases not matched to a gene: 4. CDR3 size: 15 residues. The CDR3 spells CASSPRTGVNTEAFF. CDR3 nucleotides: TGTGCCAGCTCACCACGGACAGGAGTAAACACTGAAGCTTTCTTT.

This chain joins TRBV7-8 and TRBJ1-5; 7 nucleotides match TRBD1. The trim removed 4 bases at V and 4 bases at J, leaving 7 bases unmatched. CDR1 is SGHVS and CDR2 is FQNEAQ in the germline V gene. The CDR3 sequence is 15 residues long. CDR3 protein: CASSSQGVSNQPQHF. CDR3 DNA: TGTGCCAGCAGCTCTCAGGGGGTCTCGAATCAGCCCCAGCATTTT.

This chain uses TRBV3-1 (or the pseudogene TRBV3-2) with TRBJ1-1; D possibly corresponds to TRBD1 (5 bases). Germline values: CDR1 LGHDT, CDR2 YNNKEL (reference sequence). Trimming shortened V by 1 base and J by 1 base, and 10 bases separated the two germline ends. The CDR3 totals 15 residues. DNA for the CDR3: TGTGCCAGCAGCCAAGTCCAGACAGCGAACACTGAAGCTTTCTTT. It encodes CASSQVQTANTEAFF.

This clone was found once. This rearrangement joins TRBV7-6 to TRBJ2-7; 8 bases map to TRBD2. In germline, CDR1 is SGHVS, CDR2 FNYEAQ. Trimming removed 2 bases from V and 0 bases from J; junction bases left unmatched: 6. This CDR3 has 16 amino acids. The CDR3 sequence is CASSLRAGAGSYEQYF. The CDR3, as DNA: TGTGCCAGCAGCTTACGAGCGGGAGCGGGCTCCTACGAGCAGTACTTC.

The chain couples TRBV6-2 or TRBV6-3 to TRBJ2-7; TRBD1 agrees at 7 bases. CDR3 length: 16 residues. Germline V lookup: CDR1 MNHEY, CDR2 SVGEGT. After removal of 4 bases from V and 3 bases from J, the junction contained 12 bases not matched to a gene. In DNA form, the CDR3 reads TGTGCCAGCAGTTGGACCTGGGGACAGCCTCACTACGAGCAGTACTTC. Its protein is CASSWTWGQPHYEQYF.

V usage is TRBV10-1 and J usage is TRBJ1-3, with D maybe TRBD1 (6 bases). This CDR3 spans 14 amino acids. V lost 3 bases and J 0 bases, leaving 6 bases between the germline ends. Per the germline V gene, CDR1 is WNHNN and CDR2 is SYGVQD (reference sequence). CDR3 region: CASSEGGSGNTIYF. In DNA form, the CDR3 reads TGCGCCAGCAGTGAAGGGGGCTCTGGAAACACCATATATTTT.

V is TRBV5-1 and J is TRBJ1-5; no clear D. CDR1 and CDR2 from the germline V gene are SGHRS and YFSETQ. The CDR3 has 13 residues. Deletions cut 0 bases from V and 6 bases from J, with 7 bases between. CDR3 nucleotide sequence: TGCGCCAGCAGCTTGGATTCCTCTCAGCCCCAGCATTTT. Its protein is CASSLDSSQPQHF.

The rearrangement joins TRBV4-1 to TRBJ1-6, with 10 bases aligning to TRBD1. V was clipped by 5 bases and J by 7 bases; unmatched bases: 14. The CDR3 is made up of 18 amino acids. Germline values: CDR1 MGHRA, CDR2 YSYEKL. CDR3 sequence: CASSYNPKTGGSNSPLHF. The CDR3, as DNA: TGCGCCAGCAGCTACAATCCGAAGACAGGGGGCTCCAATTCACCCCTCCACTTT.

This chain links TRBV10-3 with TRBJ1-6; D possibly corresponds to TRBD1 (5 bases). Deletions cut 6 bases from V and 0 bases from J, with 18 bases between. Germline CDR1 and CDR2: ENHRY and SYGVKD. CDR3 length: 18 residues. CDR3 sequence: CAISGGTSSSSYNSPLHF. The CDR3 bases are TGTGCCATCAGCGGCGGGACTTCCTCTAGCTCCTATAATTCACCCCTCCACTTT.

The chain combines TRBV4-3 with TRBJ2-7; 14 bases align to TRBD2. V was pared by 1 base and J by 4 bases, with 0 bases of the junction left unmatched. The germline V gene has CDR1 LGHNA and CDR2 YSLEER. This CDR3 has 15 amino acids. The CDR3 DNA reads TGCGCCAGCAGCCAAGGGACTAGCGGGAGGTACGAGCAGTACTTC. Translating gives CASSQGTSGRYEQYF.

The chain uses TRBV28 and TRBJ2-7, with 7 bases aligning to TRBD2. Germline-derived CDR1 and CDR2 are MDHEN and SYDVKM. After removal of 6 bases from V and 2 bases from J, the junction contained 7 bases not matched to a gene. This CDR3 spans 14 amino acids. The DNA for the CDR3 is TGTGCCAGCAGAGGACCGGGACTAACCTACGAGCAGTACTTC. Protein: CASRGPGLTYEQYF.

The rearrangement joins TRBV6-5 to TRBJ1-2; no definite D call. The CDR3 covers 12 residues. Germline V gives CDR1 MNHEY, CDR2 SVGAGI. Trimming took off 8 bases at V and 7 bases at J, with 14 bases between the two ends. The CDR3 reads CASGRGGLGYTF. Written as DNA, the CDR3 is TGTGCCAGCGGCCGGGGAGGGCTTGGCTACACCTTC.

V gene TRBV12-3 or TRBV12-4 combines with J gene TRBJ2-1; 7 bases align to TRBD2. V trimming: 6 bases; J trimming: 3 bases; junction bases outside the gene matches: 2. The CDR3 is 13 residues long. The CDR3 nucleotides read TGTGCCAGCAGGGGACTACTCTACAATGAGCAGTTCTTC. The encoded protein is CASRGLLYNEQFF.

The chain uses TRBV27 and TRBJ1-4; 8 positions match TRBD1. The germline CDR1 and CDR2 sequences are MNHEY and SMNVEV (reference sequence). After removal of 5 bases from V and 11 bases from J, the junction contained 7 bases not matched to a gene. The CDR3 totals 13 residues. This chain's CDR3 is CASSPQGGGKLFF. In DNA form, the CDR3 reads TGTGCCAGCAGTCCACAGGGGGGAGGGAAACTGTTTTTT.

This clone showed up just once. This chain uses TRBV10-2 with TRBJ2-7; 9 bases line up with TRBD1. There are 14 residues in the CDR3. Germline assignment: CDR1 WSHSY and CDR2 SAAADI. The J segment lost 2 bases and the V segment lost 2 bases, leaving 1 base of the junction unmatched. The CDR3 region is CASSETGGPYEQYF. The CDR3 coding sequence is TGCGCCAGCAGTGAGACAGGGGGCCCCTACGAGCAGTACTTC.

The chain employs TRBV6-5 and TRBJ2-7, with 10 bases lining up with TRBD1. The V gene end was trimmed by 2 bases and the J gene end by 0 bases; junction bases not matched to a gene: 1. The V gene's germline CDR1 is MNHEY and CDR2 SVGAGI. The CDR3 is 15 residues long. CDR3 DNA sequence: TGTGCCAGCAGTTACGGACAGGGGGACTCCTACGAGCAGTACTTC. This translates into CASSYGQGDSYEQYF.

This clone was seen once. The chain combines TRBV3-1 (or the pseudogene TRBV3-2) with TRBJ2-1; possible D gene TRBD2, 6 bases. The V gene lost 3 bases and the J gene lost 9 bases, with 15 bases spanning the gap. This CDR3 is built from 14 residues. Looked up from germline, CDR1 is LGHDT and CDR2 is YNNKEL (reference sequence). The CDR3 loop is CASSHDVGGVEQFF. The CDR3 coding sequence is TGTGCCAGCAGCCACGACGTCGGCGGGGTTGAGCAGTTCTTC.

This chain connects TRBV6-1 to TRBJ2-7; TRBD1 might be the D (7 bases). Between the trimmed V and J ends, which lost 2 bases and 4 bases, there was a span of 18 bases. The CDR3 totals 16 residues. From germline, CDR1 is MNHNS and CDR2 SASEGT. CDR3 loop: CASSEWGRGAGYEQYF. In DNA, the CDR3 is TGTGCCAGCAGTGAATGGGGCAGGGGGGCTGGGTACGAGCAGTACTTC.

This rearrangement joins TRBV19 to TRBJ1-6; D gene ambiguous. The CDR3 extends over 17 amino acids. V lost 5 bases to trimming and J lost 0 bases, with 14 bases between them. CDR1 LNHDA and CDR2 SQIVND come from the germline V gene (reference sequence). In nucleotides, the CDR3 is TGTGCCAGTAGTCTCCGAACACGAAGCTCCTATAATTCACCCCTCCACTTT. As protein: CASSLRTRSSYNSPLHF.